This entry lists 8 T cell receptor beta chains sequenced from one sample in a study of PD-1 blockade in classical Hodgkin lymphoma (dated by TCRdb to the early 2020s). Libraries came from the immunoSEQ multiplex PCR assay. The immuneACCESS repertoire file appears here via TCRdb, limited to in-frame rearrangements. These files lack a portion of the clones; in checked studies, under half of the deficit traces to unresolved V genes, and the cause of the others is not known. A total of 35,000 to 50,000 clones appear in this sample, 55% to 70% of them only once. The top ten hold about 2.7% of the sample. The time point label for this specimen denotes: cycle 4 day 1 (C4D1), after five to seven weeks of nivolumab. All trial patients had relapsed after autologous stem cell transplantation, with cohorts A, B and C differing in prior brentuximab vedotin exposure. Sequencing was performed on peripheral blood mononuclear cells (PBMCs), taken before the fourth cycle of nivolumab. These receptors all stem from a human donor with classical Hodgkin lymphoma.

This chain uses TRBV29-1 with TRBJ2-7; the D gene is possibly TRBD2 (5 bases). Trimming left V 3 bases short and J 6 bases short, with 9 bases between. CDR3 size: 11 residues. The germline V gene has CDR1 SQVTM and CDR2 ANQGSEA. The CDR3 bases are TGCAGCGTTGATTCTGAGGGCGAGCAGTACTTC. It translates to CSVDSEGEQYF.

The rearrangement links TRBV5-6 to TRBJ1-6, with D unresolved. The CDR3 runs 14 residues. Looked up from germline, CDR1 is SGHDT and CDR2 is YYEEEE. The V and J ends lost 0 bases and 7 bases respectively, with 8 bases between them. The CDR3 sequence is CASSLGPINSPLHF. The CDR3, as DNA: TGTGCCAGCAGCTTGGGCCCGATAAATTCACCCCTCCACTTT.

This clone turned up a few times. J is TRBJ2-7 and V is TRBV6-5, with D possibly TRBD1 on 5 matching bases. The CDR3 extends over 12 amino acids. Trimming pared 5 bases from V and 4 bases from J, leaving 9 bases between. Germline loops: CDR1 MNHEY, CDR2 SVGAGI. This chain's CDR3 is CASSQGTYEQYF. CDR3 bases: TGTGCCAGCAGTCAGGGTACATACGAGCAGTACTTC.

In this sample, this clone turned up once. The chain has TRBV9 and TRBJ2-7, with a tentative D call TRBD1 (5 bases). The CDR3 is 13 amino acids. Germline values: CDR1 SGDLS, CDR2 YYNGEE. V lost 5 bases and J 1 base, leaving 10 bases between the germline ends. CDR3 nucleotides: TGTGCCAGCAGTCCCACAGGATCCTACGAGCAGTACTTC. It yields the protein CASSPTGSYEQYF.

This clone appeared once. This chain connects TRBV7-8 to TRBJ2-7; the D gene is possibly TRBD2 (6 bases). V was pared by 3 bases and J by 3 bases, with 12 bases between. Per germline, CDR1 SGHVS and CDR2 FQNEAQ. The CDR3 has 14 amino acids. The CDR3 spells CASSFKTRDYEQYF. Here the CDR3 DNA reads TGTGCCAGCAGCTTCAAAACGCGGGACTACGAGCAGTACTTC. Variable domain in full (rest from reference TRBV7-8 and TRBJ2-7): GAGVSQSPRYKVAKRGQDVALRCDPISGHVSLFWYQQALGQGPEFLTYFQNEAQLDKSGLPSDRFFAERPEGSVSTLKIQRTQQEDSAVYLCASSFKTRDYEQYFGPGTRLTVT.

V usage is TRBV11-1 and J usage is TRBJ2-6; D gene ambiguous. The germline gives CDR1 SGHAT, CDR2 FQDESV (reference sequence). CDR3 length: 14 residues. V lost 0 bases and J lost 0, with 0 bases in between. The CDR3: CASSLASGANVLTF. Written as DNA, the CDR3 is TGTGCCAGCAGCTTAGCCTCTGGGGCCAACGTCCTGACTTTC.

This chain links TRBV6-6 with TRBJ2-2; possible D gene TRBD2, 5 bases. CDR3 length equals 12 residues. V was pared by 7 bases and J by 7 bases, with 10 bases between. The germline V gene has CDR1 MNHNY and CDR2 SVGAGI (reference sequence). The chain's CDR3 is CASTMSGGELFF. Here the CDR3 DNA reads TGTGCCAGCACAATGAGCGGCGGGGAGCTGTTTTTT.

V usage is TRBV15 and J usage is TRBJ2-1; TRBD1 matches 8 bases. Per the germline V gene, CDR1 is LNHNV and CDR2 is YYDKDF (reference sequence). The CDR3 length is 16 residues. V dropped 4 bases and J dropped 4; count of bases not matched to a gene: 9. The CDR3 region has the DNA TGTGCCACCAGCATGGGATTCGGGACAGGTTACAATGAGCAGTTCTTC. It translates to CATSMGFGTGYNEQFF.